A selection of T cell receptor beta chains follows, all from one sample in a study of T cell changes during pregnancy in multiple sclerosis. Profiling relied on immunoSEQ multiplex PCR, and the TCRdb table lists in-frame clones only, not all of them. The repertoire holds tens of thousands of clones, about 92% seen once, with over 0.75% in the top ten. The sequences come from CD4+ T cells from peripheral blood mononuclear cells, collected in the third trimester of pregnancy. Receptors were obtained from a female donor with multiple sclerosis, enrolled in a pregnancy study. Both conserved end residues are part of each CDR3. The D gene is left open where the match is weak. Clone size is stated in some rows and not others, as once, few, many or a class when expanded.

size: .
V: TRBV5-6
D: TRBD1
J: TRBJ1-4
DNA: TGTGCCAGCAGCCTACCGGACAGGTTTGCAACTAATGAAAAACTGTTTTTT
CDR3: CASSLPDRFATNEKLFF

size: .
V: TRBV2
D: TRBD1
J: TRBJ1-2
DNA: TGTGCCAGCAGAGGGGACAGAGCCTATGGCTACACCTTC
CDR3: CASRGDRAYGYTF

size: .
V: TRBV7-2
D: TRBD2
J: TRBJ2-7
DNA: TGTGCCAGCAGCCGGACTAGCGGGAGTGAGCAGTACTTC
CDR3: CASSRTSGSEQYF

size: .
V: TRBV9
D: TRBD2
J: TRBJ2-7
DNA: TGTGCCAGCAGCCCCACGGGCGGGAGCTCCTACGAGCAGTACTTC
CDR3: CASSPTGGSSYEQYF

size: .
V: TRBV5-6
D: TRBD2
J: TRBJ2-7
DNA: TGTGCCAGCAGCTTCGGACTAGCGGGAGGGATTTACGAGCAGTACTTC
CDR3: CASSFGLAGGIYEQYF

size: .
V: TRBV7-9
D: .
J: TRBJ2-5
DNA: TGTGCCAGCAGCCCCCGGGAAGAGACCCAGTACTTC
CDR3: CASSPREETQYF

size: once
V: TRBV7-2
D: TRBD2
J: TRBJ2-4
DNA: TGTGCCAGCAGCTTAGCCGGCGGGAGTGCCAAAAACATTCAGTACTTC
CDR3: CASSLAGGSAKNIQYF

size: few
V: TRBV18
D: TRBD1
J: TRBJ2-2
DNA: TGTGCCAGCTCACCCCCCGGGACAGCGAACACCGGGGAGCTGTTTTTT
CDR3: CASSPPGTANTGELFF

size: .
V: TRBV5-1
D: .
J: TRBJ1-4
DNA: TGCGCCAGCAGCTTTTCGGGGGGCACTAATGAAAAACTGTTTTTT
CDR3: CASSFSGGTNEKLFF

size: .
V: TRBV5-1
D: TRBD1
J: TRBJ2-5
DNA: TGCGCCAGCAGCTCGGGAAGCCTGACAGGGCCAGGGGTGAAGACCCAGTACTTC
CDR3: CASSSGSLTGPGVKTQYF

size: few
V: TRBV7-2
D: .
J: TRBJ1-3
DNA: TGTGCCAGCAGCTTGGCCTCTGGAAACACCATATATTTT
CDR3: CASSLASGNTIYF

size: .
V: TRBV25-1
D: .
J: TRBJ1-1
DNA: TGTGCCAGCAGTACTAGGACTGAAGCTTTCTTT
CDR3: CASSTRTEAFF

size: .
V: TRBV6-1
D: .
J: TRBJ2-5
DNA: TGTGCCAGCAGTGAACAGGAGGGCTTACAAGAGACCCAGTACTTC
CDR3: CASSEQEGLQETQYF

size: .
V: TRBV7-2
D: TRBD2
J: TRBJ2-1
DNA: TGTGCCAGCAGCTTCACTAGCGGGTACAATGAGCAGTTCTTC
CDR3: CASSFTSGYNEQFF

size: .
V: TRBV18
D: .
J: TRBJ1-5
DNA: TGTGCCAGCTCACCAGCAGGGTACTCGCCCCAGCATTTT
CDR3: CASSPAGYSPQHF

size: .
V: TRBV28
D: .
J: TRBJ1-1
DNA: TGTGCCAGCAGTTCCCCGGGGGAGGGCCCCTTGAACACTGAAGCTTTCTTT
CDR3: CASSSPGEGPLNTEAFF

size: .
V: TRBV10-3
D: .
J: TRBJ2-1
DNA: TGTGCCATCAGTCGGGACTCTAGAGAGCAGTTCTTC
CDR3: CAISRDSREQFF

size: once
V: TRBV5-4
D: .
J: TRBJ2-7
DNA: TGTGCCAGCAGCTCCACAGGGAAGGGTTCCTACGAGCAGTACTTC
CDR3: CASSSTGKGSYEQYF

size: .
V: TRBV28
D: .
J: TRBJ1-1
DNA: TGTGCCAGCAGTCAGGTGTTACGGACTGAAGCTTTCTTT
CDR3: CASSQVLRTEAFF

size: .
V: TRBV10-3
D: TRBD1
J: TRBJ2-7
DNA: TGTGCCATCAGTGAGTCAGGGGGCGCAGGGTACGAGCAGTACTTC
CDR3: CAISESGGAGYEQYF

size: .
V: TRBV7-3
D: .
J: TRBJ2-1
DNA: TGTGCCAGCAGCTTAAGTGCTAGGCCCTACAATGAGCAGTTCTTC
CDR3: CASSLSARPYNEQFF

size: .
V: TRBV5-5
D: TRBD1
J: TRBJ2-7
DNA: TGTGCCAGCGGACCGGGACAGGGTTCCGGCGAGCAGTACTTC
CDR3: CASGPGQGSGEQYF

size: .
V: TRBV19
D: TRBD2
J: TRBJ2-3
DNA: TGTGCCAGTAGTATCCTAGCGGGAGGGTTGTCGTATTTT
CDR3: CASSILAGGLSYF

size: .
V: TRBV4-1
D: TRBD2
J: TRBJ2-7
DNA: TGCGCCAGCAGCCTGGCGTGGGGGGGGTGGCAGTACTTC
CDR3: CASSLAWGGWQYF

size: .
V: TRBV25-1
D: .
J: TRBJ1-2
DNA: TGTGCCAGCAGTGAAGGGGGCAGCTATGGCTACACCTTC
CDR3: CASSEGGSYGYTF

size: .
V: TRBV10-1
D: TRBD1
J: TRBJ2-6
DNA: TGCGCCAGCAGTGTTGGACAGGTTAACTCCGGGGCCAACGTCCTGACTTTC
CDR3: CASSVGQVNSGANVLTF

size: .
V: TRBV2
D: TRBD1
J: TRBJ1-5
DNA: TGTGCCAGCAAGGGGGACAGGGTAGCCTATAGCAATCAGCCCCAGCATTTT
CDR3: CASKGDRVAYSNQPQHF

size: .
V: TRBV9
D: TRBD2
J: TRBJ2-1
DNA: TGTGCCAGCAGCGTAAGGGGAGGGGAGGGAGTTAAGTACAATGAGCAGTTCTTC
CDR3: CASSVRGGEGVKYNEQFF

size: .
V: TRBV18
D: .
J: TRBJ1-4
DNA: TGTGCCAGCTCACCGGGGCCGACGAATGAAAAACTGTTTTTT
CDR3: CASSPGPTNEKLFF

size: .
V: TRBV7-2
D: .
J: TRBJ2-7
DNA: TGTGCCAGCAGCGGTGGGCCAGGGGCCTACCACGAGCAGTACTTC
CDR3: CASSGGPGAYHEQYF

size: .
V: TRBV4-3
D: TRBD1
J: TRBJ1-2
DNA: TGCGCCAGCAGCCAAGTTAGTGGGACAGGAAATGGCTACACCTTC
CDR3: CASSQVSGTGNGYTF

size: .
V: TRBV28
D: .
J: TRBJ2-1
DNA: TGTGCCAGCAGTTTACGAGATGAGCAGTTCTTC
CDR3: CASSLRDEQFF

size: once
V: TRBV30
D: .
J: TRBJ2-3
DNA: TGTGCCTGGAAACAGTCCGGGGGCACAGATACGCAGTATTTT
CDR3: CAWKQSGGTDTQYF

size: .
V: TRBV2
D: TRBD2
J: TRBJ2-5
DNA: TGTGCCAGTCCAGGGACTAGCGGGAGTCGATCCCAAGAGACCCAGTACTTC
CDR3: CASPGTSGSRSQETQYF

size: .
V: TRBV5-1
D: .
J: TRBJ2-6
DNA: TGCGCCAGCAGGGCCACCGGGACAATACCTGGGGCCAACGTCCTGACTTTC
CDR3: CASRATGTIPGANVLTF

size: .
V: TRBV29-1
D: TRBD1
J: TRBJ1-2
DNA: TGCAGCGTGTGGGGACAGGGGAGGAACTATGGCTACACCTTC
CDR3: CSVWGQGRNYGYTF

size: once
V: TRBV5-4
D: TRBD1
J: TRBJ1-2
DNA: TGTGCCAGCAGCTTGGACGGACAGGGGATAGATGGCTACACCTTC
CDR3: CASSLDGQGIDGYTF

size: .
V: TRBV15
D: .
J: TRBJ1-1
DNA: TGTGCCACCAGCAGAGGAGGGAGAGGTTCCAACACTGAAGCTTTCTTT
CDR3: CATSRGGRGSNTEAFF

size: .
V: TRBV5-4
D: .
J: TRBJ1-4
DNA: TGTGCCAGCAGCTTGGGACAAAATAATGAAAAACTGTTTTTT
CDR3: CASSLGQNNEKLFF

size: .
V: TRBV11-3
D: TRBD2
J: TRBJ2-2
DNA: TGTGCCAGCAGCACTAGCGGAACGAACACCGGGGAGCTGTTTTTT
CDR3: CASSTSGTNTGELFF

size: once
V: TRBV5-4
D: TRBD2
J: TRBJ2-7
DNA: TGTGCCAGCAGCCCCGTCGGGCTAGCGGATTACGAGCAGTACTTC
CDR3: CASSPVGLADYEQYF

size: .
V: TRBV11-2
D: .
J: TRBJ1-4
DNA: TGTGCCAGCAGCTTAGGGTCAGGGGATGAAAAACTGTTTTTT
CDR3: CASSLGSGDEKLFF

size: .
V: TRBV13
D: .
J: TRBJ2-3
DNA: TGTGCCAGCAGCTTAGGGGGCTTCACAGATACGCAGTATTTT
CDR3: CASSLGGFTDTQYF

size: .
V: TRBV21-1
D: .
J: TRBJ1-5
DNA: TGTGCCACCGAGGGGGCGAGTGGGCAGCCCCAGCATTTT
CDR3: CATEGASGQPQHF

size: .
V: TRBV7-9
D: TRBD2
J: TRBJ2-5
DNA: TGTGCCAGCAGCTTTACTAGCGGGGTTTTCCAAGAGACCCAGTACTTC
CDR3: CASSFTSGVFQETQYF

size: .
V: TRBV6-6
D: TRBD1
J: TRBJ2-3
DNA: TGTGCCAGCAGTTACCCTCCGGGACAGGGACTGAATACGCAGTATTTT
CDR3: CASSYPPGQGLNTQYF

size: .
V: TRBV6-5
D: TRBD2
J: TRBJ2-1
DNA: TGTGCCAGCAGTTACCCCGGACTAGCGTACAATGAGCAGTTCTTC
CDR3: CASSYPGLAYNEQFF

size: .
V: TRBV5-5
D: .
J: TRBJ2-1
DNA: TGTGCCAGCAGCTTGGGACTGATCGAGCAGAATGAGCAGTTCTTC
CDR3: CASSLGLIEQNEQFF

size: .
V: TRBV11-3
D: .
J: TRBJ2-5
DNA: TGTGCCAGCAGCTTAGACCCGGACAGACAGACCCAGTACTTC
CDR3: CASSLDPDRQTQYF

size: .
V: TRBV15
D: TRBD2
J: TRBJ2-4
DNA: TGTGCCACCAGCGGACTAGCGGGAGTGGAGGCAAAAAACATTCAGTACTTC
CDR3: CATSGLAGVEAKNIQYF

size: .
V: TRBV18
D: .
J: TRBJ2-5
DNA: TGTGCCAGCTCAACCCTATCCCAAGAGACCCAGTACTTC
CDR3: CASSTLSQETQYF

size: .
V: TRBV7-2
D: TRBD2
J: TRBJ2-7
DNA: TGTGCCAGCAGCTTAGTCCCAGCGGGAGTCCATAAGGGTTATTACGAGCAGTACTTC
CDR3: CASSLVPAGVHKGYYEQYF

size: .
V: TRBV12-5
D: .
J: TRBJ2-2
DNA: TGTGCTAGTGGTCCGCCCACAGGTCGCGGGAACACCGGGGAGCTGTTTTTT
CDR3: CASGPPTGRGNTGELFF

size: .
V: TRBV28
D: .
J: TRBJ2-6
DNA: TGTGCCAGCAGTCTGGCGACGGCTAGCTCTGGGGCCAACGTCCTGACTTTC
CDR3: CASSLATASSGANVLTF

size: .
V: TRBV21-1
D: .
J: TRBJ2-6
DNA: TGTGCCAGCAGCTCCCGGGACAGGGGATCTGGGGCCAACGTCCTGACTTTC
CDR3: CASSSRDRGSGANVLTF